The 26 T cell receptor beta chains below were found in one sample sequenced in a study of cytomegalovirus exposure and HLA in healthy donors. The PCR made use of 60 Vbeta and 13 Jbeta primers. Clones were read by immunoSEQ multiplex PCR, and TCRdb kept only the in-frame ones, dropping some. This table holds approximately 130,000 clones, around 72% found once. The sequencing sample was made of PBMCs. These receptor sequences come from a middle-aged man in good health and CMV-seropositive.

The J gene is TRBJ2-5, the V gene TRBV27; D remains ambiguous. CDR1 is MNHEY, CDR2 SMNVEV, per germline (reference sequence). CDR3 size: 15 residues. The V end was cut by 2 bases, the J end by 2 bases, with 12 bases between. Here the CDR3 reads CASSLRIRGQETQYF. The CDR3 bases are TGTGCCAGCAGTTTAAGGATTAGAGGACAAGAGACCCAGTACTTC.

The chain uses TRBV11-3 and TRBJ1-5, with TRBD1 as a possible D gene (5 bases). The germline V and J ends were trimmed by 5 bases and 7 bases, with 12 bases remaining between them. Germline V gene lookup returns CDR1 SGHNT and CDR2 YENEEA. The CDR3 runs to 13 residues. The DNA for the CDR3 is TGTGCCAGCAGCGAGGGACTGCAACAGCCCCAGCATTTT. This translates into CASSEGLQQPQHF.

There are a few counts of this clone. The rearrangement joins TRBV6-1 to TRBJ2-3; D gene uncertain. This CDR3 contains 15 residues. V was pared by 3 bases and J by 2 bases, with 12 bases between. Per germline, CDR1 MNHNS and CDR2 SASEGT. CDR3 nucleotide sequence: TGTGCCAGCAGTGAGAGCGTCGGGTTCACAGATACGCAGTATTTT. Its protein is CASSESVGFTDTQYF.

This rearrangement joins TRBV2 to TRBJ2-2, with TRBD2 identical over 8 bases. V lost 11 bases and J lost 7; bases outside the gene matches: 12. CDR1 and CDR2 from the germline V gene are SNHLY and FYNNEI. The CDR3 covers 14 residues. CDR3 protein: CAGHRGGPGGELFF. CDR3 nucleotide sequence: TGTGCCGGACATCGGGGGGGCCCTGGCGGGGAGCTGTTTTTT.

V gene TRBV18 combines with J gene TRBJ1-1; the match to TRBD1 covers 8 bases. The ends lost 5 bases at V and 3 bases at J; junction bases unmatched: 5. CDR3 length: 14 amino acids. The germline V gene encodes CDR1 KGHSH and CDR2 LQKENI. The CDR3 DNA is TGTGCCAGCTCAGCCAACAGGGGGGACACTGAAGCTTTCTTT. The encoded protein is CASSANRGDTEAFF.

V gene TRBV15 combines with J gene TRBJ1-1, with D tentatively TRBD1 (5 bases). The CDR3 contains 13 residues. The V gene's germline CDR1 is LNHNV and CDR2 YYDKDF (reference sequence). V shed 3 bases and J shed 5 bases, with 10 bases lying between them. In DNA form, the CDR3 reads TGTGCCACCAGCAGGTACCAGGGAACTGAAGCTTTCTTT. Protein product: CATSRYQGTEAFF.

This clone showed up just once. This rearrangement joins TRBV5-1 to TRBJ2-7; 8 positions match TRBD1. This CDR3 is built from 15 residues. V lost 0 bases, J lost 4 bases, and 6 bases stayed unmatched. Germline CDR1 and CDR2: SGHRS and YFSETQ. CDR3 sequence reads: CASSLAAGGRYEQYF. The CDR3 DNA reads TGCGCCAGCAGCTTGGCGGCAGGGGGCAGGTACGAGCAGTACTTC.

V usage is TRBV7-2 and J usage is TRBJ1-2, with D possibly being TRBD1 (6 bases). Germline V lookup: CDR1 SGHTA, CDR2 FQGNSA. The CDR3 has 17 residues. Deletions cut 5 bases from V and 2 bases from J, with 21 bases between. The DNA for the CDR3 is TGTGCCAGCAGCCTTACAGGGTGGGGACGTGACAACTATGGCTACACCTTC. As protein: CASSLTGWGRDNYGYTF.

The V gene is TRBV5-1, the J gene TRBJ2-1; 10 nucleotides align to TRBD2. CDR3 length equals 16 residues. The germline CDR1 and CDR2 sequences are SGHRS and YFSETQ. The V and J ends lost 5 bases and 0 bases, in that order; junction bases with no gene match: 5. The CDR3 nucleotides read TGCGCCAGCAGTCAGAGCGGGGGGGCCTCCTACAATGAGCAGTTCTTC. This translates into CASSQSGGASYNEQFF.

This clone was seen once. The chain employs TRBV6-5 and TRBJ1-6, with TRBD1 matching 7 bases. There are 15 residues in the CDR3. Trimming cost V 4 bases and J 6 bases; bases outside gene matches: 6. Germline V lookup: CDR1 MNHEY, CDR2 SVGAGI. CDR3 sequence reads: CASSLYRGFNSPLHF. The CDR3 DNA is TGTGCCAGCAGTTTGTACAGGGGCTTTAATTCACCCCTCCACTTT.

This clone has only one observation. The chain joins TRBV13 to TRBJ2-3; TRBD1 aligns across 7 bases. Germline lookup yields CDR1 PRHDT and CDR2 FYEKMQ (reference sequence). The V and J ends lost 0 bases and 1 base, in that order; junction bases with no gene match: 16. This CDR3 is built from 20 residues. CDR3 sequence: CASSLGGGGQVTPGTDTQYF. CDR3 nucleotide sequence: TGTGCCAGCAGCTTAGGCGGTGGAGGACAGGTTACCCCCGGCACAGATACGCAGTATTTT.

The chain combines TRBV2 with TRBJ1-5, with 9 bases aligning to TRBD1. The ends lost 5 bases at V and 7 bases at J; junction bases unmatched: 6. The germline gives CDR1 SNHLY, CDR2 FYNNEI. This CDR3 is 14 amino acids long. The CDR3 protein is CASSPGQGGQPQHF. CDR3 DNA: TGTGCCAGCAGTCCGGGACAGGGAGGGCAGCCCCAGCATTTT.

This chain uses TRBV7-2 with TRBJ2-1; no clear D. Germline V gene data show CDR1 as SGHTA and CDR2 as FQGNSA. The CDR3 spans 12 residues. The V end lost 5 bases, the J end lost 8 bases, and 10 bases lay between the germline ends. This CDR3 is CASSLTRDEQFF. CDR3 in DNA: TGTGCCAGCAGCCTGACCCGGGATGAGCAGTTCTTC.

V is TRBV7-2 and J is TRBJ1-2; no firm D call. Germline CDR1 is SGHTA and CDR2 is FQGNSA. Trimming cost V 1 base and J 8 bases, with 17 bases left between them. This CDR3 is 15 amino acids long. The CDR3 nucleotides read TGTGCCAGCAGCTTAGGGCTGCGACGTGGGGAGGGCTACACCTTC. The encoded protein is CASSLGLRRGEGYTF.

V usage is TRBV18 and J usage is TRBJ2-2, with a possible D match to TRBD1 (6 bases). Germline V gene sequence: CDR1 KGHSH, CDR2 LQKENI. This CDR3 region has 15 residues. Trimming stripped 4 bases from V and 2 bases from J, with 11 bases between. CDR3 amino acids: CASSQGQINTGELFF. The CDR3 DNA follows: TGTGCCAGCTCACAAGGACAGATCAACACCGGGGAGCTGTTTTTT. The full variable domain, with the rest looked up from reference TRBV18 and TRBJ2-2, is NAGVMQNPRHLVRRRGQEARLRCSPMKGHSHVYWYRQLPEEGLKFMVYLQKENIIDESGMPKERFSAEFPKEGPSILRIQQVVRGDSAAYFCASSQGQINTGELFFGEGSRLTVL.

V usage is TRBV11-2 and J usage is TRBJ1-1, with TRBD1 as a possible D gene (6 bases). The CDR3 runs 15 residues. Germline V CDR1 and CDR2: SGHAT, FQNNGV. V was shortened by 5 bases and J by 5 bases, with 18 bases between the two germline ends. Here the CDR3 DNA reads TGTGCCAGCAGCCTACGGGGGGGCGTAGGAACTGAAGCTTTCTTT. Residues: CASSLRGGVGTEAFF.

This clone has only a few counts. The CDR3 region has the DNA TGCGCCAGCCTCGATTTCAGCCGTACCGGGACAACCTACAATGAGCAGTTCTTC. Residues: CASLDFSRTGTTYNEQFF. The chain combines TRBV10-2 with TRBJ2-1, with D maybe TRBD1 (6 bases). The CDR3 consists of 18 residues. V dropped 8 bases and J dropped 2 bases, with 25 bases sitting between them. Germline V gene lookup returns CDR1 WSHSY and CDR2 SAAADI.

The V gene is TRBV27, the J gene TRBJ2-5, with 7 bases fitting TRBD1. V shed 4 bases, J shed 4 bases, and the junction held 9 bases outside the gene matches. Germline-derived CDR1 and CDR2 are MNHEY and SMNVEV (reference sequence). The CDR3 sequence is 15 residues long. DNA for the CDR3: TGTGCCAGCAGTTCTCTAACAGGGGCAGGAGAGACCCAGTACTTC. Its protein product is CASSSLTGAGETQYF.

The chain recombines TRBV5-6 with TRBJ1-2; 8 bases are a match to TRBD1. Germline V gene sequence: CDR1 SGHDT, CDR2 YYEEEE. This CDR3 comprises 15 residues. After removal of 4 bases from V and 4 bases from J, the junction contained 9 bases not matched to a gene. The CDR3 DNA sequence: TGTGCCAGCAGCCCCCGGGACAGGCACGCCTATGGCTACACCTTC. Its protein product is CASSPRDRHAYGYTF.

The V and J genes are TRBV5-5 and TRBJ1-1; 9 nucleotides match TRBD1. The length of the CDR3 is 15 residues. V was clipped by 4 bases and J by 1 base; unmatched bases: 5. Per the germline V gene, CDR1 is SGHKS and CDR2 is YYEKEE (reference sequence). The CDR3 region has the DNA TGTGCCAGCAGCGACAGGGGGTGCAGGAACACTGAAGCTTTCTTT. Translating it yields CASSDRGCRNTEAFF.

The chain links TRBV4-3 to TRBJ1-1; no reliable D call. V lost 6 bases and J 5 bases, leaving 13 bases between the germline ends. The germline V gene has CDR1 LGHNA and CDR2 YSLEER. The CDR3 runs 13 residues. The CDR3 DNA is TGCGCCAGCAGGACGCCAGGTGAGACTGAAGCTTTCTTT. Protein product: CASRTPGETEAFF.

This clone was counted between two and nine times. The chain combines TRBV6-5 with TRBJ1-6; perhaps TRBD1 as D (6 bases). Per germline, CDR1 MNHEY and CDR2 SVGAGI. There are 13 residues in the CDR3. Deletions cut 6 bases from V and 9 bases from J, with 12 bases between. CDR3 sequence reads: CASRPTGSSPLHF. The CDR3 bases are TGTGCCAGCAGACCCACAGGGAGTTCACCCCTCCACTTT.

V gene TRBV6-6 combines with J gene TRBJ1-3, with D hard to call. CDR1 is MNHNY and CDR2 is SVGAGI in the germline V gene (reference sequence). The length of the CDR3 is 13 residues. V gave up 3 bases and J gave up 0 bases, with 3 bases separating them. Written as DNA, the CDR3 is TGTGCCAGCAGTTATAACTCTGGAAACACCATATATTTT. It is translated as CASSYNSGNTIYF.

V usage is TRBV6-1 and J usage is TRBJ2-3; 10 positions match TRBD2. The CDR3 contains 15 residues. CDR1 is MNHNS, CDR2 SASEGT, per germline. The V segment lost 7 bases and the J segment 0 bases; nucleotides outside the gene matches: 4. DNA for the CDR3: TGTGCCAGCATACTAGCGGGGACTAGCACAGATACGCAGTATTTT. It encodes CASILAGTSTDTQYF.

The rearrangement uses TRBV19 and TRBJ1-6; possibly TRBD1 for D (6 bases). There are 15 residues in the CDR3. Trimming took off 9 bases at V and 4 bases at J, with 16 bases between the two ends. From germline, CDR1 is LNHDA and CDR2 SQIVND (reference sequence). The CDR3 DNA sequence: TGTGCCAGCAACGAACAGGGCCTTTATAATTCACCCCTCCACTTT. This sequence encodes CASNEQGLYNSPLHF.

The CDR3 DNA reads TGTGCCATCAGTGATCAGGTCTCCTACAATGAGCAGTTCTTC. Residues: CAISDQVSYNEQFF. The chain is built from TRBV10-3 and TRBJ2-1; D unclear. From germline, CDR1 is ENHRY and CDR2 SYGVKD. Trimming shortened V by 3 bases and J by 0 bases, and 6 bases separated the two germline ends. The CDR3 runs to 14 residues.